This T cell receptor (beta chain) derives from a study of T cells in localized non-small cell lung cancer. Regarding the study as a whole: Uninvolved adjacent lung had higher T cell clonality than tumor and all other tissues. Appearances in adjacent lung were noted for a median approximately 50 of the top 100 tumor clones.

CDR1 and CDR2 (germline): SGHAT, FQDESV (reference sequence). Trimming took 5 bases from V and 1 from J, leaving 8 bases between them. The CDR3 has 13 amino acids. Clones were sequenced by immunoSEQ multiplex PCR, and TCRdb holds only the in-frame ones, with some missing. The sample includes tens of thousands of clones, roughly 80% of them seen just once. This clone was detected only once. The antigen remains unidentified. The chain employs TRBV11-1 and TRBJ1-1, with D unclear. The source of this sequence is a female donor at least 60 years old with stage I lung adenocarcinoma. Specimen: peripheral blood, collected before any cancer treatment. Here the CDR3 reads CASSLTGNTEAFF. For the CDR3, the DNA is TGTGCCAGCAGCCTCACGGGGAACACTGAAGCTTTCTTT. Together with reference TRBV11-1 and TRBJ1-1, the CDR3 gives the full variable domain: EAEVAQSPRYKITEKSQAVAFWCDPISGHATLYWYRQILGQGPELLVQFQDESVVDDSQLPKDRFSAERLKGVDSTLKIQPAELGDSAMYLCASSLTGNTEAFFGQGTRLTVV.